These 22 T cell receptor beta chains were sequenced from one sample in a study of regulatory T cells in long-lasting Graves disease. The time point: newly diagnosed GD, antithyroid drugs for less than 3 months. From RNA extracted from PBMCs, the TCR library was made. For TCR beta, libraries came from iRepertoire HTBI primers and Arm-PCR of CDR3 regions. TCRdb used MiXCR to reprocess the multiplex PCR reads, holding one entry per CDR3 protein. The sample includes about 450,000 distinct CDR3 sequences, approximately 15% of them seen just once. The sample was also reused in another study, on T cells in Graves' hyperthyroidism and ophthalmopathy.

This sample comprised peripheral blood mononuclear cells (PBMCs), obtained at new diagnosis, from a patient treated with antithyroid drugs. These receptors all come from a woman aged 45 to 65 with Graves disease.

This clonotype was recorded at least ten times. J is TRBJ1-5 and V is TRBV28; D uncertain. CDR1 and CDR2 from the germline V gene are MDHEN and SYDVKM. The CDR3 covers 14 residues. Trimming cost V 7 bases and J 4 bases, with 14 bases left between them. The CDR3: CASIPTPRNQPQHF. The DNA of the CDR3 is TGTGCCAGCATCCCAACACCGAGGAATCAGCCCCAGCATTTT.

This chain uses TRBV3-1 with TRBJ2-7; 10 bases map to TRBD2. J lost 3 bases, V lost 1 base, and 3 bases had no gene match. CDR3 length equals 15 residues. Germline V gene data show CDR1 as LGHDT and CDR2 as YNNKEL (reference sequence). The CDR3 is CASSQGTSGNYEQYF. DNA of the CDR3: TGTGCCAGCAGCCAAGGGACTAGCGGCAACTACGAGCAGTACTTC.

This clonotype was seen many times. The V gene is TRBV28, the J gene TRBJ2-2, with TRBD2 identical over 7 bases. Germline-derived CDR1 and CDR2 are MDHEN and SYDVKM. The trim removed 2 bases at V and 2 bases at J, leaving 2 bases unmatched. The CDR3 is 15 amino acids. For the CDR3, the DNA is TGTGCCAGCAGTTTAGGGGGGGTCAACACCGGGGAGCTGTTTTTT. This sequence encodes CASSLGGVNTGELFF.

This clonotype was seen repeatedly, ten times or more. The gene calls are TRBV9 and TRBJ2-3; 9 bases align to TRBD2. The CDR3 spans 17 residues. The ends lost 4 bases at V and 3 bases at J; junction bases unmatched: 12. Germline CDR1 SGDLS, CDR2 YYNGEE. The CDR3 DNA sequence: TGTGCCAGCAGCAACCGGAGGGCTAGCGGGATAACAGATACGCAGTATTTT. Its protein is CASSNRRASGITDTQYF.

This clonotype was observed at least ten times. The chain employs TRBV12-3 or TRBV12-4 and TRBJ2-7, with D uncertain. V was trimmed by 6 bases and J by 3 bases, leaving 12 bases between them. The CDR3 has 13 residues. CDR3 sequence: CASRGWVDYEQYF. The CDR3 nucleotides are TGTGCCAGCAGGGGATGGGTAGACTACGAGCAGTACTTC.

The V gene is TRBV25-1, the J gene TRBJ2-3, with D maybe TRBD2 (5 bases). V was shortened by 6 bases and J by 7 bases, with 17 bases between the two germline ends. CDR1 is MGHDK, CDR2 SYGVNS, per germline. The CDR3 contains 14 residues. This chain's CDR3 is CASSEGLATYTQYF. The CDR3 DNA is TGTGCCAGCAGCGAGGGCTTAGCAACATATACGCAGTATTTT. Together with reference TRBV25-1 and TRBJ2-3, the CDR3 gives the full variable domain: EADIYQTPRYLVIGTGKKITLECSQTMGHDKMYWYQQDPGMELHLIHYSYGVNSTEKGDLSSESTVSRIRTEHFPLTLESARPSHTSQYLCASSEGLATYTQYFGPGTRLTVL.

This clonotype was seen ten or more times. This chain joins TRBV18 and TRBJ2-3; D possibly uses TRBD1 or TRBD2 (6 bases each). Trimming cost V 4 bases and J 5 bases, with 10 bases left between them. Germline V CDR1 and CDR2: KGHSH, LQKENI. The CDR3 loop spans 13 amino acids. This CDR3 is CASSRGAGDTQYF. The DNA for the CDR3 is TGTGCCAGCTCACGGGGGGCAGGAGATACGCAGTATTTT.

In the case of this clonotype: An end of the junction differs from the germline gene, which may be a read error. CDR3 coding DNA: TGTGCCAGCAGCCCTAGGGCGGGTACCGGGGAGCTGCTTTTT. It yields the protein CASSPRAGTGELLF. This chain uses TRBV7-3 with TRBJ2-2, with D tentatively TRBD2 (5 bases). The CDR3 loop spans 14 amino acids. Germline V gene data show CDR1 as SGHTA and CDR2 as FQGTGA.

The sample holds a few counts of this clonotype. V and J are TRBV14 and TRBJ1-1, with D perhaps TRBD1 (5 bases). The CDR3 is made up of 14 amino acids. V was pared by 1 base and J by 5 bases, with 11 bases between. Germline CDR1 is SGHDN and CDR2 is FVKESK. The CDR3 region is CASSQVRDRTEAFF. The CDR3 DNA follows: TGTGCCAGCAGCCAAGTTCGCGACAGAACTGAAGCTTTCTTT. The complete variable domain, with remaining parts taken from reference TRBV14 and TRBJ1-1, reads EAGVTQFPSHSVIEKGQTVTLRCDPISGHDNLYWYRRVMGKEIKFLLHFVKESKQDESGMPNNRFLAERTGGTYSTLKVQPAELEDSGVYFCASSQVRDRTEAFFGQGTRLTVV.

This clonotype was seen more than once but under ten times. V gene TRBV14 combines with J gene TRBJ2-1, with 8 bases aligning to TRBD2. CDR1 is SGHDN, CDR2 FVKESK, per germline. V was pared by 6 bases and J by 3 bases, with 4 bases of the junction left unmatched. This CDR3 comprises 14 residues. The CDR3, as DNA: TGTGCCAGCAGGGCGGGAGGAGGCTACAATGAGCAGTTCTTC. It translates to CASRAGGGYNEQFF.

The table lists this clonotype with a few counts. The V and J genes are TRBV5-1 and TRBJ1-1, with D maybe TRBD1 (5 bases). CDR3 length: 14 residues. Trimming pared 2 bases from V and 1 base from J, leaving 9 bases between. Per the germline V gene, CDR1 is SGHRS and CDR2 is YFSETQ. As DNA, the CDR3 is TGCGCCAGCAGCTTTGTAGGGACGAACACTGAAGCTTTCTTT. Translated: CASSFVGTNTEAFF.

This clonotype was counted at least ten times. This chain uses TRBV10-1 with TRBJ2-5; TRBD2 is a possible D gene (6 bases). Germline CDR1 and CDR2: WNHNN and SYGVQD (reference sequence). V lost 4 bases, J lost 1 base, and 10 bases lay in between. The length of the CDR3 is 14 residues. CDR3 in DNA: TGCGCCAGCAGTGCGACTAGATCCCAAGAGACCCAGTACTTC. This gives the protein CASSATRSQETQYF.

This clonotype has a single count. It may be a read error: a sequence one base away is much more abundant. For the CDR3, the DNA is TGTGCCAGCAGCTCCGGGGGGACAGGGGTGCGCGAGCAGTTCTTC. Encoded protein: CASSSGGTGVREQFF. This chain links TRBV11-2 with TRBJ2-3, with 10 bases lining up with TRBD1. The DNA end is more similar to TRBJ2-1, so the J call may be wrong. This CDR3 has 15 amino acids. Germline CDR1 is SGHAT and CDR2 is FQNNGV.

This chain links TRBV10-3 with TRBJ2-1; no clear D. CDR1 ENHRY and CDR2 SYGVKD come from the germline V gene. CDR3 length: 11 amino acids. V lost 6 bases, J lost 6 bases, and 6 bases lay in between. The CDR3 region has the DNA TGTGCCATCAGAGCCGGCAATGAGCAGTTCTTC. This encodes CAIRAGNEQFF.

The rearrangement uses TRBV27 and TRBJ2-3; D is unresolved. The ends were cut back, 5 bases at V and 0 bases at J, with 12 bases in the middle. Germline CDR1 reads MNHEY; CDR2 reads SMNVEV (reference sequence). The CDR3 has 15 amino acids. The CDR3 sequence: CASSVLGSSTDTQYF. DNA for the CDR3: TGTGCCAGCAGTGTCCTAGGTTCAAGCACAGATACGCAGTATTTT.

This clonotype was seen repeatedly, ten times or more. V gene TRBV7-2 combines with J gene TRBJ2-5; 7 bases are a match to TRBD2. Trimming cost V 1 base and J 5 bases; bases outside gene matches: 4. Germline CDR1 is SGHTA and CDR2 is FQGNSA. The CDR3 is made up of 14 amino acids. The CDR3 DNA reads TGTGCCAGCAGCTTAGATCCCGGGAGGGAGACCCAGTACTTC. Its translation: CASSLDPGRETQYF.

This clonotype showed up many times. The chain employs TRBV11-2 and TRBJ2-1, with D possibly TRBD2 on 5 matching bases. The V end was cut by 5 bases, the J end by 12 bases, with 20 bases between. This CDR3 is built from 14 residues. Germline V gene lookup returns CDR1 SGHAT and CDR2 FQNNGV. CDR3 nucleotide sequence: TGTGCCAGCAGCACCCCTGAGTTAGCGTTAGTGCAGTTCTTC. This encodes CASSTPELALVQFF. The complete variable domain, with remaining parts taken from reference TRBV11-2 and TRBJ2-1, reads EAGVAQSPRYKIIEKRQSVAFWCNPISGHATLYWYQQILGQGPKLLIQFQNNGVVDDSQLPKDRFSAERLKGVDSTLKIQPAKLEDSAVYLCASSTPELALVQFFGPGTRLTVL.

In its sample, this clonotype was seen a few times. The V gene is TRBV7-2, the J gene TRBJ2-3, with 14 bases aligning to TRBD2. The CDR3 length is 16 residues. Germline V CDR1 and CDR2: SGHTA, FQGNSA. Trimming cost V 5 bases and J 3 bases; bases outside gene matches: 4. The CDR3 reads CASSAGLAGATDTQYF. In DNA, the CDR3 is TGTGCCAGCAGCGCGGGACTAGCGGGAGCGACAGATACGCAGTATTTT.

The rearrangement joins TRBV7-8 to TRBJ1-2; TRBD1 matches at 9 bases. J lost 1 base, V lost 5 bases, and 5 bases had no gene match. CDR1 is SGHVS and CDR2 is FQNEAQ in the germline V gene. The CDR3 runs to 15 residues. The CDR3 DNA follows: TGTGCCAGCAGCCCGAGGACAGGGGTTAACTATGGCTACACCTTC. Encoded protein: CASSPRTGVNYGYTF.

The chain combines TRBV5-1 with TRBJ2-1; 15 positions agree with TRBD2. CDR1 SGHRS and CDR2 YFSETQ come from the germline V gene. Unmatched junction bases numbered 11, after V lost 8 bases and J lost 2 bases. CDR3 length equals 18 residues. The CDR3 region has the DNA TGCGCCAGTCAGCCGGGACTAGCGGGAGGTAATGCCTACAATGAGCAGTTCTTC. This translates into CASQPGLAGGNAYNEQFF.

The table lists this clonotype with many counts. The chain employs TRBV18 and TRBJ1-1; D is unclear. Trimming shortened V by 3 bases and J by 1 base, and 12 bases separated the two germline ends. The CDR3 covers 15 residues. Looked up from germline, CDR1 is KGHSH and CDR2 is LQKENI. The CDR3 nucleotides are TGTGCCAGCTCACCGGACGCCATGGCGAACACTGAAGCTTTCTTT. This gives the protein CASSPDAMANTEAFF.

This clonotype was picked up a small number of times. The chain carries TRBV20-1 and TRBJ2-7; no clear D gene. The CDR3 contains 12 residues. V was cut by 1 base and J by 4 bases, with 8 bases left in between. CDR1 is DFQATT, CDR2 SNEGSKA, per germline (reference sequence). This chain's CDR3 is CSARVSGYEQYF. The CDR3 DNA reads TGCAGTGCTAGAGTATCTGGATACGAGCAGTACTTC.